Below, 27 T cell receptor beta chains from the same sample are listed, as sequenced in a study of regulatory T cells in long-lasting Graves disease. Building the TCR beta libraries relied on iRepertoire HTBI primers, and CDR3 regions underwent Arm-PCR. Each CDR3 protein gets one entry after TCRdb re-called the multiplex PCR reads with MiXCR. The data show 500,000 or so distinct CDR3 sequences, 16% seen once. Time point specified: newly diagnosed GD, antithyroid drugs for less than 3 months. The TCR library was made from RNA that had been extracted from PBMCs in TRIzol. The same sample was also used in a study of T cells in Graves' hyperthyroidism and ophthalmopathy.

The sequencing here drew on peripheral blood mononuclear cells (PBMCs), taken at new diagnosis, from a patient treated with antithyroid drugs. The receptors were sampled from a man aged 35-49 years with Graves disease.

In its sample, this clonotype was seen many times. The J gene is TRBJ1-1, the V gene TRBV13; D unclear. The CDR3 length is 10 residues. V was shortened by 6 bases and J by 5 bases, with 4 bases between the two germline ends. The germline CDR1 and CDR2 sequences are PRHDT and FYEKMQ (reference sequence). The CDR3 protein is CASRGTEAFF. As DNA, the CDR3 is TGTGCCAGCAGGGGGACTGAAGCTTTCTTT.

This clonotype came up many times. The rearrangement uses TRBV15 and TRBJ2-3; possibly TRBD2 for D (5 bases). Germline V gene data show CDR1 as LNHNV and CDR2 as YYDKDF (reference sequence). Trimming left V 5 bases short and J 0 bases short, with 15 bases between. This CDR3 region has 16 residues. DNA of the CDR3: TGTGCCACCAGCCTCACGGACTTCGCTAGCACAGATACGCAGTATTTT. Protein product: CATSLTDFASTDTQYF.

The V call is TRBV5-1, the J call TRBJ2-5, with 13 bases lining up with TRBD2. The ends lost 4 bases at V and 4 bases at J; junction bases unmatched: 7. Germline V gene lookup returns CDR1 SGHRS and CDR2 YFSETQ. CDR3 length: 16 amino acids. DNA for the CDR3: TGCGCCAGCAGCGGGGGGACTAGCGGGACCCCAGAGACCCAGTACTTC. It specifies CASSGGTSGTPETQYF.

The chain has TRBV7-9 and TRBJ1-1; 9 bases are shared with TRBD1. In germline, CDR1 is SEHNR, CDR2 FQNEAQ (reference sequence). The trim removed 5 bases at V and 2 bases at J, leaving 6 bases unmatched. There are 15 residues in the CDR3. In DNA form, the CDR3 reads TGTGCCAGCAGCGCCCGGGGACAGGGAAACACTGAAGCTTTCTTT. Protein: CASSARGQGNTEAFF. The variable domain in full, completed from reference TRBV7-9 and TRBJ1-1, reads DTGVSQNPRHKITKRGQNVTFRCDPISEHNRLYWYRQTLGQGPEFLTYFQNEAQLEKSRLLSDRFSAERPKGSFSTLEIQRTEQGDSAMYLCASSARGQGNTEAFFGQGTRLTVV.

This clonotype was observed at least ten times. This sequence joins TRBV7-2 and TRBJ2-3; a possible D gene is TRBD1 (6 bases). The CDR3 loop spans 14 amino acids. Between the trimmed V and J ends, which lost 3 bases and 1 base, there was a span of 8 bases. Germline CDR1 and CDR2: SGHTA and FQGNSA. CDR3 sequence reads: CASSFGQRTDTQYF. Written as DNA, the CDR3 is TGTGCCAGCAGCTTTGGACAGCGCACAGATACGCAGTATTTT.

The DNA of the CDR3 is TGTGCCAGTACCAGAGGACGGATGAACACTGAAGCTTTCTTT. Protein sequence: CASTRGRMNTEAFF. This chain connects TRBV19 to TRBJ1-1; D ambiguous. CDR1 and CDR2 (germline): LNHDA, SQIVND (reference sequence). The CDR3 spans 14 residues. The V and J ends lost 7 bases and 0 bases respectively, with 12 bases between them.

This clonotype has a count of ten or more. The rearrangement joins TRBV29-1 to TRBJ1-5; the D is unclear. Germline values: CDR1 SQVTM, CDR2 ANQGSEA. This CDR3 is built from 15 residues. Trimming removed 4 bases from V and 7 bases from J, with 20 bases in between. CDR3 in amino acids: CSVAPTQGPNQPQHF. DNA for the CDR3: TGCAGCGTTGCCCCGACACAAGGGCCGAACCAGCCCCAGCATTTT.

At least ten counts were recorded for this clonotype. The genes are TRBV2 and TRBJ2-5; no clear D. Germline CDR1 and CDR2: SNHLY and FYNNEI. Trimming removed 0 bases from V and 0 bases from J, with 11 bases in between. The CDR3 length is 16 residues. CDR3 region: CASSEALLADQETQYF. For the CDR3, the DNA is TGTGCCAGCAGTGAAGCGCTTCTGGCGGACCAAGAGACCCAGTACTTC.

This clonotype was detected many times. J is TRBJ2-3 and V is TRBV5-1; weak D call: TRBD2 (5 bases). The CDR3 runs 15 residues. Germline V CDR1 and CDR2: SGHRS, YFSETQ. Trimming cost V 3 bases and J 1 base, with 12 bases left between them. The CDR3 DNA sequence: TGCGCCAGCAGCTCAACGAGGACTGGCACAGATACGCAGTATTTT. This encodes CASSSTRTGTDTQYF.

This clonotype was seen a few times. CDR3 residues: CSIMRQQETQYF. The CDR3 DNA reads as TGCAGCATAATGAGACAGCAAGAGACCCAGTACTTC. The genes are TRBV29-1 and TRBJ2-5; weak D call: TRBD1 (5 bases). This CDR3 is built from 12 residues. Germline CDR1 SQVTM, CDR2 ANQGSEA. V was pared by 8 bases and J by 2 bases, with 12 bases between.

This clonotype was recorded at least ten times. The chain carries TRBV28 and TRBJ2-1; 10 bases map to TRBD2. V dropped 6 bases and J dropped 7; count of bases not matched to a gene: 9. Germline V CDR1 and CDR2: MDHEN, SYDVKM. The CDR3 has 15 amino acids. This chain's CDR3 is CASRTPSGSFNEQFF. CDR3 bases: TGTGCCAGCAGGACGCCTAGCGGGAGCTTTAATGAGCAGTTCTTC.

The rearrangement uses TRBV28 and TRBJ1-1; D unresolved. V gave up 6 bases and J gave up 0 bases, with 11 bases separating them. This CDR3 region has 14 residues. Germline CDR1 MDHEN, CDR2 SYDVKM. In DNA form, the CDR3 reads TGTGCCAGCAGGGAACAACTACTGAACACTGAAGCTTTCTTT. Residues: CASREQLLNTEAFF.

This clonotype was observed many times. The chain joins TRBV28 to TRBJ2-1, with 7 nucleotides matching TRBD2. Trimming took 3 bases from V and 5 from J; bases not matched to a gene: 4. The CDR3 loop spans 14 amino acids. Germline V gives CDR1 MDHEN, CDR2 SYDVKM. The chain's CDR3 is CASSFRGGNNEQFF. CDR3 DNA: TGTGCCAGCAGTTTTAGGGGAGGGAACAATGAGCAGTTCTTC.

A remark on this clonotype: A much larger clone lies a single base off, so this may be a read error. CDR3 protein: CASRPTSGRAGERYF. The DNA for the CDR3 is TGTGCCAGCAGACCAACTAGCGGGAGGGCCGGGGAGCGGTACTTC. The chain carries TRBV6-1 and TRBJ2-7; 13 positions match TRBD2. Germline V CDR1 and CDR2: MNHNS, SASEGT. The CDR3 loop spans 15 amino acids.

This clonotype was detected many times. V and J are TRBV30 and TRBJ2-7; D might be TRBD1 (6 bases). V gave up 5 bases and J gave up 7 bases, with 12 bases separating them. The length of the CDR3 is 11 residues. Germline V gene sequence: CDR1 GTSNPN, CDR2 SVGIG (reference sequence). CDR3 coding DNA: TGTGCCTGGCTCTTAAGGGGGGAGCAGTACTTC. Its protein is CAWLLRGEQYF.

Comment on this clonotype: One end of the junction is discordant with germline, which a read error may explain. The chain couples TRBV10-1 to TRBJ2-7; 7 nucleotides match TRBD2. Germline V lookup: CDR1 WNHNN, CDR2 SYGVQD (reference sequence). There are 13 residues in the CDR3. The chain's CDR3 is CASSESARTRRHF. The CDR3 DNA follows: TGCGCCAGCAGTGAGTCGGCAAGGACTAGACGACACTTC.

V and J are TRBV29-1 and TRBJ2-5; 7 nucleotides align to TRBD1. Germline CDR1 SQVTM, CDR2 ANQGSEA. V trimming: 4 bases; J trimming: 1 base; junction bases outside the gene matches: 6. The length of the CDR3 is 14 residues. The CDR3 DNA follows: TGCAGCGTTGTGGGGACAGCCGCCCAAGAGACCCAGTACTTC. Translation: CSVVGTAAQETQYF.

This clonotype was counted at least ten times. V and J are TRBV9 and TRBJ2-3, with 11 bases identical to TRBD2. The CDR3 totals 16 residues. Trimming took 3 bases from V and 0 from J; bases not matched to a gene: 3. The germline CDR1 and CDR2 sequences are SGDLS and YYNGEE. CDR3 coding DNA: TGTGCCAGCAGCGCGGGACTAGCGGAAAGCACAGATACGCAGTATTTT. This translates into CASSAGLAESTDTQYF.

The V call is TRBV12-3 or TRBV12-4, the J call TRBJ2-7; possibly TRBD1 for D (5 bases). This CDR3 is 13 amino acids long. Trimming cost V 1 base and J 4 bases, with 8 bases left between them. CDR3 region: CASSLGGKYEQYF. The CDR3 DNA follows: TGTGCCAGCAGTTTAGGGGGCAAGTACGAGCAGTACTTC.

This clonotype was seen a handful of times. This sequence joins TRBV6-2 or TRBV6-3 and TRBJ2-1; the match to TRBD2 covers 12 bases. The germline gives CDR1 MNHEY, CDR2 SVGEGT. Trimming removed 7 bases from V and 4 bases from J; junction bases left unmatched: 2. The CDR3 extends over 14 amino acids. CDR3 coding DNA: TGTGCCAGCAAACTAGCGGGAGGTTACAATGAGCAGTTCTTC. Protein: CASKLAGGYNEQFF.

At least ten counts were recorded for this clonotype. The J gene is TRBJ2-4, the V gene TRBV28; D is ambiguous. The CDR3 is made up of 12 amino acids. CDR1 and CDR2 from the germline V gene are MDHEN and SYDVKM. Trimming removed 6 bases from V and 8 bases from J, with 11 bases in between. Here the CDR3 DNA reads TGTGCCAGCAGCCAAGCCAGCGACATTCAGTACTTC. Encoded protein: CASSQASDIQYF.

This clonotype has at least ten counts. This chain joins TRBV3-1 and TRBJ2-7; D perhaps matches TRBD1 (5 bases). V lost 3 bases, J lost 0 bases, and 9 bases lay in between. CDR1 LGHDT and CDR2 YNNKEL come from the germline V gene (reference sequence). The CDR3 length is 14 residues. In nucleotides, the CDR3 is TGTGCCAGCAGCCAGACAGTTAGCTCCTACGAGCAGTACTTC. Amino acids: CASSQTVSSYEQYF.

This clonotype has a count of ten or more. The chain recombines TRBV2 with TRBJ1-5; D uncertain. Germline V CDR1 and CDR2: SNHLY, FYNNEI. This CDR3 comprises 13 residues. Between the trimmed V and J ends, which lost 4 bases and 6 bases, there was a span of 10 bases. The CDR3 coding sequence is TGTGCCAGCAGTGTCGAGGGAGGTCAGCCCCAGCATTTT. Translated: CASSVEGGQPQHF.

The genes are TRBV20-1 and TRBJ2-3; 7 bases map to TRBD2. V dropped 6 bases and J dropped 2; count of bases not matched to a gene: 11. The CDR3 sequence is 15 residues long. Germline CDR1 is DFQATT and CDR2 is SNEGSKA (reference sequence). The CDR3 DNA reads as TGCAGTGCCCCTCTAGCGGAAGAACCCACAGATACGCAGTATTTT. It codes for CSAPLAEEPTDTQYF.

There are many counts of this clonotype. V usage is TRBV11-1 and J usage is TRBJ1-1; the D is unclear. From germline, CDR1 is SGHAT and CDR2 FQDESV (reference sequence). This CDR3 has 14 amino acids. Deletions cut 8 bases from V and 4 bases from J, with 17 bases between. In DNA, the CDR3 is TGTGCCAGCCAAAGGACCGGCGGCGGCACTGAAGCTTTCTTT. Translation gives CASQRTGGGTEAFF. The full variable domain, rest sourced from reference TRBV11-1 and TRBJ1-1, is EAEVAQSPRYKITEKSQAVAFWCDPISGHATLYWYRQILGQGPELLVQFQDESVVDDSQLPKDRFSAERLKGVDSTLKIQPAELGDSAMYLCASQRTGGGTEAFFGQGTRLTVV.

This clonotype was seen ten or more times. The chain has TRBV11-2 and TRBJ2-7; 7 bases match TRBD1. There are 15 residues in the CDR3. J was trimmed by 0 bases and V by 4 bases; bases with no gene match: 6. The germline gives CDR1 SGHAT, CDR2 FQNNGV. CDR3 DNA sequence: TGTGCCAGCAGCTCCCCGGACAGGACCTCCTACGAGCAGTACTTC. It encodes CASSSPDRTSYEQYF.

This clonotype was seen ten or more times. The chain recombines TRBV12-3 or TRBV12-4 with TRBJ2-3, with TRBD2 as a possible D gene (7 bases). The CDR3 spans 14 residues. V was trimmed by 0 bases and J by 8 bases, leaving 12 bases between them. The CDR3 spells CASSLAGGTLTQYF. The CDR3 DNA is TGTGCCAGCAGTTTAGCGGGAGGGACACTTACGCAGTATTTT.